The following is a T cell receptor beta chain sequence with its context. V lost 4 bases, J lost 2 bases, and 12 bases lay in between. The CDR3 sequence is 14 residues long. Germline V gene sequence: CDR1 ENHRY, CDR2 SYGVKD. The protocol was immunoSEQ multiplex PCR, while the TCRdb copy is restricted to in-frame clones and leaves out a portion. The sample has fewer than 250,000 clones; around 87% are singletons. The sample comes from a study of blood T cell repertoires in COVID-19. The V and J genes are TRBV10-3 and TRBJ2-7; weak D call: TRBD1 (5 bases). Sequencing input: PBMCs or T cells enriched from blood (not recorded which). The TCR comes from a man under 40 in a cohort exposed to, infected with or recovered from COVID-19 (not recorded which). CDR3 in amino acids: CAISADSSTYEQYF. The CDR3 DNA follows: TGTGCCATCAGTGCCGACAGCAGTACCTACGAGCAGTACTTC.